Reported below is one TCR beta chain. This clone was seen just once. Which antigen it targets is not known. Per-nucleotide qualities are absent, and no much larger clonotype sits a single base away. The collaborating institutions used their own protocols to collect whole blood in K2EDTA tubes. For TCRbeta analysis, collaborator samples were shipped as frozen whole blood, as isolated PBMCs, or as DNA extracted from either sample type. Here V drops 0 bases and J drops 2 bases, and the junction holds 8 bases not matched to any gene. CDR3 length: 18 amino acids, cysteine to phenylalanine. CDR3 DNA only is kept here, 54 bases in frame from base 1. CDR1 is given as SGHVS and CDR2 as FNYEAQ, both from the germline V gene. The data were taken from a study of blood T cell repertoires in COVID-19 (dated by TCRdb to the early 2020s). For context, the study as a whole: The collaborator samples originated in the United States, Italy and Spain and spanned the acute and convalescent phases of COVID-19. The material from the prospective study consisted of cDNA or gDNA derived from T cells, B-cell-depleted T cells, or PBMCs. Deeply sampled blood TCRbeta repertoires from subjects exposed to, actively infected with, or recovered from COVID-19 were included in the dataset. The repertoires were made available in a free public database intended to serve as a resource for research on the immune response to SARS-CoV-2. Samples came from the ongoing ImmuneRACE study (first 160 participants) plus 1,254 subjects from 6 global collaborators. A de-identified subject ID, COVID-19 status, age in years and sex were almost always included in the sample metadata. Where available, HLA class I and class II types were obtained from metadata supplied by the sample provider rather than from assay-based typing.

The paper's findings and limits, for the study overall: The quantity of clinical and demographic metadata differed by source and by participant and was supplied without curation.

TCRbeta CDR3 regions were amplified from genomic DNA by means of the immunoSEQ Assay, a bias-controlled multiplex PCR. Processing in the source paper ran as follows. The number of nucleated cells in each sample was estimated by amplification of reference gene primers within the assay. Sequence reads were collapsed and filtered to measure the absolute abundance of every unique TCRbeta CDR3 rearrangement. Productive Simpson clonality was computed per sample as the square root of Simpson's diversity index over productive rearrangements. TCRdb re-hosts the immuneACCESS table, in-frame sequences only. Its copies lack some clones; in the studies checked, an unresolved V gene accounts for under half of them, and the cause for the rest is not known. The V and J calls and clone size come from that table; D and trimming were worked out from the DNA. In all, the sample holds some 260,000 clones, and approximately 79% of those were seen once. About 4% of the sample belongs to the ten largest clones.

The specimen was peripheral blood. The sequence links TRBV7-6 to TRBJ2-3; TRBD2 agrees with 10 junctional bases. This receptor was taken from a woman in her thirties or forties with active or convalescent COVID-19. CDR3 region: CASSLALSGGDLTDTQYF. The DNA is TGTGCCAGCAGCTTAGCGCTAAGCGGGGGGGATCTCACAGATACGCAGTATTTT.